This is a list of T cell receptor beta chains from one sample in a study of shared clonotypes between healthy human individuals. Clones were sequenced by immunoSEQ multiplex PCR, and TCRdb holds only the in-frame ones, with some missing. This sample yields roughly 590,000 clones, of which around 95% are seen a single time; over 0.09% belongs to the top ten. Material: naive CD8+ T cells sorted from blood. These receptor sequences come from a woman aged 25-40 years in good health. Both conserved end residues are part of each CDR3. D genes are given only for firm matches. Not all rows give a size; the values are once, few, many and, for expanded clones, a class.

j_call d_call clone_size v_call cdr3_aa cdr3_nt
TRBJ2-7 TRBD2 - TRBV6-5 CASSYFTAGGDEQYF TGTGCCAGCAGTTACTTTACAGCGGGGGGCGACGAGCAGTACTTC
TRBJ1-1 TRBD1 - TRBV2 CASSDSGGYTEAFF TGTGCCAGCAGTGATTCAGGGGGGTACACTGAAGCTTTCTTT
TRBJ2-7 TRBD1 - TRBV11-1 CASSFRQGQFYEQYF TGTGCCAGCAGCTTTAGACAGGGGCAATTCTACGAGCAGTACTTC
TRBJ1-5 - - TRBV2 CASSAPGGSNQLQHF TGTGCCAGCAGCGCCCCGGGGGGTAGCAATCAGCTCCAGCATTTT
TRBJ2-7 - - TRBV27 CASSLSTIGYEQYF TGTGCCAGCAGTTTATCGACCATCGGCTACGAGCAGTACTTC
TRBJ1-3 - - TRBV6-5 CASSLSGVGNTIYF TGTGCCAGCAGTTTGAGCGGTGTGGGAAACACCATATATTTT
TRBJ2-5 - - TRBV4-2 CASSQAAADQETQYF TGTGCCAGCAGCCAAGCCGCGGCGGACCAAGAGACCCAGTACTTC
TRBJ2-7 - - TRBV28 CASSLQGTHEQYF TGTGCCAGCAGTTTACAGGGAACCCACGAGCAGTACTTC
TRBJ2-1 - - TRBV11-2 CASSKLGLSSYNEQFF TGTGCCAGCAGCAAGCTGGGTCTGAGCTCCTACAATGAGCAGTTCTTC
TRBJ2-1 - - TRBV4-1 CASSQGRDQQFF TGCGCCAGCAGCCAAGGCCGGGACCAGCAGTTCTTC
TRBJ2-5 - - TRBV19 CASSIGGMRRQETQYF TGTGCCAGTAGTATAGGGGGGATGAGACGCCAAGAGACCCAGTACTTC
TRBJ1-2 - - TRBV27 CASRDASYGYTF TGTGCCAGCAGGGATGCCAGCTATGGCTACACCTTC
TRBJ2-1 TRBD1 - TRBV28 CAGQGAYNEQFF TGTGCCGGACAGGGGGCCTACAATGAGCAGTTCTTC
TRBJ2-1 - once TRBV28 CASTQTGTNNEQFF TGTGCCAGCACTCAAACCGGGACCAACAATGAGCAGTTCTTC
TRBJ2-5 - - TRBV2 CASSAHRGGGETQYF TGTGCCAGCAGTGCCCACAGGGGCGGGGGGGAGACCCAGTACTTC
TRBJ1-4 - few TRBV28 CASSLYRVYEKLFF TGTGCCAGCAGTTTATACAGGGTATACGAAAAACTGTTTTTT
TRBJ2-7 TRBD2 - TRBV27 CASSLSPGLAGRYEQYF TGTGCCAGCAGTTTATCTCCGGGACTAGCGGGACGCTACGAGCAGTACTTC
TRBJ2-7 - - TRBV7-9 CASSSQGYEQYF TGTGCCAGCAGCTCGCAGGGTTACGAGCAGTACTTC
TRBJ2-7 TRBD1 - TRBV2 CASSPGTGGYEQYF TGTGCCAGCAGTCCGGGGACAGGGGGCTACGAGCAGTACTTC
TRBJ2-7 TRBD1 - TRBV27 CASSPTGFYEQYF TGTGCCAGCAGTCCGACAGGGTTCTACGAGCAGTACTTC
TRBJ2-3 - - TRBV27 CASSFRVRGVTDTQYF TGTGCCAGCAGTTTCCGCGTTCGAGGAGTAACAGATACGCAGTATTTT
TRBJ1-1 - - TRBV5-1 CASSPRGEKAFF TGCGCCAGCAGCCCCCGCGGTGAAAAAGCTTTCTTT
TRBJ2-7 - - TRBV7-9 CASSLRPGTYEQYF TGTGCCAGCAGCCTCCGACCAGGGACCTACGAGCAGTACTTC
TRBJ2-3 TRBD1 - TRBV7-8 CASSDVRGQGTDTQYF TGTGCCAGCAGCGACGTCAGGGGGCAAGGGACAGATACGCAGTATTTT
TRBJ2-5 - - TRBV27 CASSLEGAWETQYF TGTGCCAGCAGTTTGGAGGGGGCCTGGGAGACCCAGTACTTC
TRBJ2-7 TRBD2 once TRBV28 CASRWTSGTYEQYF TGTGCCAGCAGATGGACTAGCGGTACCTACGAGCAGTACTTC
TRBJ2-1 TRBD2 - TRBV7-9 CASRQPGLAGVNSYNEQFF TGTGCCAGCAGACAACCGGGACTAGCGGGAGTTAACTCCTACAATGAGCAGTTCTTC
TRBJ2-5 - few TRBV5-4 CASSLESQETQYF TGTGCCAGCAGCTTGGAATCTCAAGAGACCCAGTACTTC
TRBJ2-7 - - TRBV27 CASSEGRYHEQYF TGTGCCAGCAGCGAGGGCCGGTACCACGAGCAGTACTTC
TRBJ2-1 - - TRBV5-8 CASIPDRGGSNEQFF TGTGCCAGCATCCCCGACAGGGGAGGGAGCAATGAGCAGTTCTTC
TRBJ1-5 - - TRBV6-5 CASSYREGGQPQHF TGTGCCAGCAGTTACCGGGAAGGGGGGCAGCCCCAGCATTTT
TRBJ1-5 - - TRBV27 CASSLIPVSNQPQHF TGTGCCAGCAGTTTAATTCCGGTTAGCAATCAGCCCCAGCATTTT
TRBJ2-7 TRBD2 - TRBV4-1 CASSQDSTSGISYEQYF TGCGCCAGCAGCCAAGATTCAACTAGCGGGATATCCTACGAGCAGTACTTC
TRBJ2-7 - - TRBV7-6 CASSNEGKQYF TGTGCCAGCAGTAACGAGGGGAAGCAGTACTTC
TRBJ2-1 - - TRBV6-5 CASSVGLATNNEQFF TGTGCCAGCAGTGTGGGGTTAGCGACTAACAATGAGCAGTTCTTC
TRBJ1-1 - once TRBV6-5 CASSYAEGNTEAFF TGTGCCAGCAGTTACGCAGAAGGGAACACTGAAGCTTTCTTT
TRBJ1-2 - once TRBV6-5 CATAPGRQRGYGYTF TGTGCCACCGCGCCCGGCAGGCAGAGAGGCTATGGCTACACCTTC
TRBJ1-1 - few TRBV6-5 CASSYSENTEAFF TGTGCCAGCAGTTACTCGGAGAACACTGAAGCTTTCTTT
TRBJ2-2 - - TRBV7-9 CASQRPEGGVTGELFF TGTGCCAGCCAGCGACCGGAGGGAGGCGTCACCGGGGAGCTGTTTTTT
TRBJ2-7 - - TRBV5-1 CASSLRDIGTYEQYF TGCGCCAGCAGCTTAAGGGATATTGGGACCTACGAGCAGTACTTC
TRBJ2-7 - few TRBV10-1 CASRRGYEQYF TGCGCCAGCCGGAGAGGGTACGAGCAGTACTTC
TRBJ2-7 TRBD2 - TRBV5-4 CASSLGLAGGVEQYF TGTGCCAGCAGCTTGGGACTAGCGGGAGGTGTCGAGCAGTACTTC
TRBJ2-2 - - TRBV28 CASTTSNTGELLF TGTGCCAGCACTACGTCGAACACCGGGGAGCTGCTTTTT
TRBJ1-2 TRBD1 - TRBV4-2 CASSQPGTGYGYTF TGTGCCAGCAGCCAACCCGGGACAGGCTATGGCTACACCTTC
TRBJ1-1 - - TRBV13 CASSLGVADKAFF TGTGCCAGCAGCTTAGGGGTTGCGGACAAAGCTTTCTTT
TRBJ2-7 - - TRBV4-1 CASSHLGLFYEQYF TGCGCCAGCAGCCACCTAGGTCTTTTCTACGAGCAGTACTTC
TRBJ1-2 - - TRBV9 CASSVGRGDYGYTF TGTGCCAGCAGCGTAGGTCGGGGCGACTATGGCTACACCTTC
TRBJ2-1 - - TRBV2 CASSEALRWGQFF TGTGCCAGCAGTGAAGCGCTTCGTTGGGGGCAGTTCTTC
TRBJ2-2 TRBD2 - TRBV2 CASSVGLAGVRPGELFF TGTGCCAGCAGTGTAGGACTAGCGGGCGTAAGGCCCGGGGAGCTGTTTTTT
TRBJ2-7 - - TRBV19 CASSTPDGSYEQYF TGTGCCAGTAGTACGCCTGACGGATCCTACGAGCAGTACTTC
TRBJ1-2 - - TRBV5-4 CASSHSDRYGYTF TGTGCCAGCAGTCATTCTGACCGCTATGGCTACACCTTC
TRBJ2-2 - - TRBV10-3 CAIAPTGSTGELFF TGTGCCATCGCACCAACAGGGTCCACCGGGGAGCTGTTTTTT
TRBJ2-7 - - TRBV28 CASSISADYYYEQYF TGTGCCAGCAGTATTTCGGCCGACTACTACTACGAGCAGTACTTC
TRBJ1-2 TRBD1 few TRBV5-1 CASSFGTGDGYTF TGCGCCAGCAGCTTCGGGACAGGGGATGGCTACACCTTC
TRBJ1-3 - - TRBV15 CATSSRSGNTIYF TGTGCCACCAGCAGTAGGTCTGGAAACACCATATATTTT
TRBJ2-2 TRBD1 - TRBV27 CATRPSGGTGELFF TGTGCCACGCGTCCCTCAGGGGGCACCGGGGAGCTGTTTTTT